This T cell receptor beta chain came from a study of patients and donors after allogeneic stem cell transplantation. The CDR3 runs to 14 residues. Germline V gene sequence: CDR1 KGHSH, CDR2 LQKENI. V lost 3 bases, J lost 10 bases, and 15 bases lay in between. MiXCR, run by TCRdb on the RT-PCR reads, gives a single entry per CDR3 protein. The sample holds a few hundred thousand distinct CDR3 sequences, less than 50% seen once. This clonotype was counted only a few times. The sequence came from a human donor who was either an allogeneic HSCT recipient or a stem cell or donor lymphocyte infusion donor (not recorded which). It is not recorded whose cells these are; they may come from a transplant donor. The sequenced material came from blood, either unsorted or a sorted T cell fraction (not recorded which). The gene calls are TRBV18 and TRBJ1-4, with a weak D call TRBD1 (5 bases). CDR3: CASSPGTSRGKLFF. In DNA form, the CDR3 reads TGTGCCAGCTCACCTGGGACCTCTAGGGGAAAACTGTTTTTT.